The 7 T cell receptor beta chains below were found in one sample sequenced in a study of long-term antiretroviral therapy in people with HIV. The assay used was immunoSEQ (version v3.0), run at survey level. Measured with immunoSEQ multiplex PCR; TCRdb has only the in-frame clones, and not every one. The sample consists of 35,000 to 45,000 clones, roughly 82% of them appearing once. This specimen was unsorted PBMCs, taken 0.3 years after starting antiretroviral therapy. These receptor sequences come from a man between 18 and 29 years old with HIV.

The V gene is TRBV2, the J gene TRBJ1-2; D is possibly TRBD1 (5 bases). The CDR3 runs to 14 residues. The germline V gene has CDR1 SNHLY and CDR2 FYNNEI. V was cut by 6 bases and J by 1 base, with 12 bases left in between. The CDR3 DNA reads as TGTGCCAGCAGCGCCGGGACGGATAACTATGGCTACACCTTC. This sequence encodes CASSAGTDNYGYTF.

The rearrangement joins TRBV6-6 to TRBJ1-1, with D possibly matching TRBD1 (5 bases). CDR1 is MNHNY, CDR2 SVGAGI, per germline (reference sequence). The CDR3 has 14 residues. V was clipped by 5 bases and J by 11 bases, with 21 bases between them. The CDR3 protein is CASSAQAQVPSAFF. The DNA of the CDR3 is TGTGCCAGCAGTGCCCAAGCACAGGTCCCCTCGGCTTTCTTT.

Only one count was recorded for this clone. The genes are TRBV4-3 and TRBJ2-1; TRBD2 matches 12 bases. The CDR3 sequence is 15 residues long. Germline loops: CDR1 LGHNA, CDR2 YSLEER. The V segment lost 3 bases and the J segment 7 bases; nucleotides outside the gene matches: 4. The chain's CDR3 is CASSHTGTSGNEQFF. The CDR3 coding sequence is TGCGCCAGCAGCCACACCGGGACTAGCGGGAATGAGCAGTTCTTC.

V and J are TRBV7-2 and TRBJ2-7; D call uncertain. The CDR3 totals 14 residues. The germline V gene has CDR1 SGHTA and CDR2 FQGNSA. The V and J ends lost 0 bases and 9 bases respectively, with 15 bases between them. CDR3 DNA sequence: TGTGCCAGCAGCTTAGCGCCGGAAGGGTCCGGGCAGTACTTC. Protein product: CASSLAPEGSGQYF.

This chain joins TRBV6-6 and TRBJ1-4, with 10 bases lining up with TRBD1. CDR1 is MNHNY, CDR2 SVGAGI, per germline (reference sequence). This CDR3 region has 14 residues. V trimming: 7 bases; J trimming: 8 bases; junction bases outside the gene matches: 7. CDR3 amino acids: CASTAGTGVEKLFF. In DNA, the CDR3 is TGTGCCAGCACAGCCGGGACAGGGGTCGAAAAACTGTTTTTT.

This chain uses TRBV6-1 with TRBJ2-1, with TRBD2 matching over 11 bases. CDR1 and CDR2 (germline): MNHNS, SASEGT. V lost 5 bases and J lost 3; bases outside the gene matches: 3. The CDR3 runs 15 residues. CDR3 DNA sequence: TGTGCCAGCAGTTTTGGGACTAGCGGCTACAATGAGCAGTTCTTC. This codes for CASSFGTSGYNEQFF.

A few counts support this clone. CDR3 sequence: CASSPGGTGRGTF. In DNA form, the CDR3 reads TGCGCCAGCAGCCCTGGAGGGACAGGGCGAGGAACCTTC. This chain connects TRBV5-1 to TRBJ1-2; 9 bases align to TRBD1. Germline CDR1 SGHRS, CDR2 YFSETQ. V dropped 4 bases and J dropped 14; count of bases not matched to a gene: 12. CDR3 length: 13 amino acids.